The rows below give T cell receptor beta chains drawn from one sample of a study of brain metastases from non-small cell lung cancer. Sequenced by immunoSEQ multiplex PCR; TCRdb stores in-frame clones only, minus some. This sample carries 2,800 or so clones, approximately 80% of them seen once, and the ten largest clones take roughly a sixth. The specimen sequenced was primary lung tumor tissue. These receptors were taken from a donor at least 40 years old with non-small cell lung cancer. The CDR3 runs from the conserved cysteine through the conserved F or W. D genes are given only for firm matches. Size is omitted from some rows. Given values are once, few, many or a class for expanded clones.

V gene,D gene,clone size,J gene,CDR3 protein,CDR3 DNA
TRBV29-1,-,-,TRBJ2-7,CSVDAGGGYEQYF,TGCAGCGTTGACGCCGGGGGAGGATACGAGCAGTACTTC
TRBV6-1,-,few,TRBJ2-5,CASSEGRRKETQYF,TGTGCCAGCAGTGAGGGAAGGAGGAAAGAGACCCAGTACTTC
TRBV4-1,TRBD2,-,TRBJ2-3,CASSQQPLAGGPDTQYF,TGCGCCAGCAGCCAACAACCACTAGCGGGAGGGCCAGATACGCAGTATTTT
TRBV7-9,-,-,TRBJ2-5,CASSLAETQYF,TGTGCCAGCAGCTTAGCGGAGACCCAGTACTTC
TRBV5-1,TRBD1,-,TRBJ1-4,CASSRTGTGGEKLFF,TGCGCCAGCAGCAGAACCGGGACAGGGGGTGAAAAACTGTTTTTT
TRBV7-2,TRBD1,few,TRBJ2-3,CASSLVAGTVDTDTQYF,TGTGCCAGCAGCTTAGTCGCAGGGACAGTAGACACAGATACGCAGTATTTT
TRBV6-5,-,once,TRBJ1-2,CASSYRASNYGYTF,TGTGCCAGCAGTTATCGAGCTTCTAACTATGGCTACACCTTC
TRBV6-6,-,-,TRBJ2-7,CASSYSPRYSYEQYF,TGTGCCAGCAGTTACTCGCCTCGATACTCCTACGAGCAGTACTTC
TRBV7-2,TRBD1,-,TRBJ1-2,CASRVTGTGARGYTF,TGTGCCAGCAGGGTGACCGGAACAGGGGCTCGCGGCTACACCTTC
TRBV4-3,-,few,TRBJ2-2,CASSQDVAFTGELFF,TGCGCCAGCAGCCAAGATGTCGCCTTCACCGGGGAGCTGTTTTTT
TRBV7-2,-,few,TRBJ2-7,CASSLWDTNYEQYF,TGTGCCAGCAGCTTATGGGACACCAACTACGAGCAGTACTTC
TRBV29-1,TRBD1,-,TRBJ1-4,CSVGRGQGANEKLFF,TGCAGCGTGGGGAGAGGACAGGGGGCTAATGAAAAACTGTTTTTT
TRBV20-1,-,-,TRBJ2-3,CSAGRSDTQYF,TGCAGTGCGGGAAGGAGTGATACGCAGTATTTT
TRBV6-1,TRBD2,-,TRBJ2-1,CASSESIAGGNNEQFF,TGTGCCAGCAGTGAAAGTATCGCGGGGGGGAACAATGAGCAATTCTTC
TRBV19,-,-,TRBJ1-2,CASSILPTGQNSYGYTF,TGTGCCAGTAGTATACTACCAACAGGGCAAAACTCCTATGGCTACACCTTC
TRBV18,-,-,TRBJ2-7,CASSPENFYEQYF,TGTGCCAGCTCACCCGAGAATTTCTACGAGCAGTACTTC
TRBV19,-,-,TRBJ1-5,CASGGQINQPQHF,TGTGCCAGTGGGGGACAAATCAATCAGCCCCAGCATTTT